Below are 6 T cell receptor delta chains sequenced from a single sample in a study of gamma-delta chains in newborns, infants, children. TCRdb re-called the reads through CATT. Of 14,000 to 15,000 delta-chain clones in the sample, 7% to 7.5% were seen once. Sequenced sample: blood. The receptors come from a child who was a newborn, infant or young child, either healthy, febrile or measles-vaccinated (not recorded which).

This clone was observed at least ten times. A single base separates this from a much larger clone, so it may be a read error. This CDR3 is also generated by other DNA sequences in the sample. The V and J genes are TRDV2 and TRDJ3; 7 nucleotides line up with TRDD3. This CDR3 contains 16 residues. Per the germline V gene, CDR1 is GEAIGNYY and CDR2 is EKD. The CDR3 DNA sequence: TGTGCCTGTGACACCTGGGATACCTGGGACACCCGCCAGATGTTTTTC. Amino acids: CACDTWDTWDTRQMFF.

This clone is deemed medium-sized. The chain recombines TRDV2 with TRDJ3; 7 bases agree with TRDD3. There are 17 residues in the CDR3. Germline lookup yields CDR1 GEAIGNYY and CDR2 EKD. With V trimmed by 3 bases and J by 2 bases, 6 bases remained unmatched. The CDR3 is CACDAAGGPWDTRQMFF. The DNA of the CDR3 is TGTGCCTGTGACGCAGCTGGGGGGCCCTGGGACACCCGACAGATGTTTTTC.

This clone was observed a few times. The chain has TRDV2 and TRDJ3, with 9 bases lining up with TRDD3. The CDR3 extends over 18 amino acids. Germline-derived CDR1 and CDR2 are GEAIGNYY and EKD. Trimming cost V 3 bases and J 4 bases; bases outside gene matches: 9. The CDR3 region has the DNA TGTGCCTGTGACGCCCAGAGTACTGGGGGATGGGACACCCGACAGATGTTTTTC. The encoded protein is CACDAQSTGGWDTRQMFF.

The table lists this clone with a few counts. The chain carries TRDV2 and TRDJ3; TRDD3 agrees at 8 bases. The CDR3 is made up of 21 amino acids. Trimming at V came to 0 bases and at J to 0 bases, leaving 12 bases not matched to a gene. Germline values: CDR1 GEAIGNYY, CDR2 EKD. The CDR3 DNA is TGTGCCTGTGACACCGGGGCTGGGGGACCCTTCAGCTCCTGGGACACCCGACAGATGTTTTTC. This translates into CACDTGAGGPFSSWDTRQMFF.

The gene calls are TRDV2 and TRDJ3; TRDD3 aligns across 9 bases. Germline lookup yields CDR1 GEAIGNYY and CDR2 EKD. The CDR3 runs 19 residues. Trimming took 4 bases from V and 0 from J; bases not matched to a gene: 9. CDR3 DNA: TGTGCCTGTGATTCATACTGGGGGAGGAGCTCCTGGGACACCCGACAGATGTTTTTC. As protein: CACDSYWGRSSWDTRQMFF.

The chain uses TRDV2 and TRDJ3, with TRDD3 matching over 9 bases. CDR1 GEAIGNYY and CDR2 EKD come from the germline V gene. The junction had 6 bases not matched to a gene; V was cut back by 1 base and J by 0 bases. The CDR3 is made up of 19 amino acids. CDR3 in amino acids: CACDTLGETSSWDTRQMFF. The CDR3 DNA reads TGTGCCTGTGACACACTGGGGGAGACAAGCTCCTGGGACACCCGACAGATGTTTTTC.